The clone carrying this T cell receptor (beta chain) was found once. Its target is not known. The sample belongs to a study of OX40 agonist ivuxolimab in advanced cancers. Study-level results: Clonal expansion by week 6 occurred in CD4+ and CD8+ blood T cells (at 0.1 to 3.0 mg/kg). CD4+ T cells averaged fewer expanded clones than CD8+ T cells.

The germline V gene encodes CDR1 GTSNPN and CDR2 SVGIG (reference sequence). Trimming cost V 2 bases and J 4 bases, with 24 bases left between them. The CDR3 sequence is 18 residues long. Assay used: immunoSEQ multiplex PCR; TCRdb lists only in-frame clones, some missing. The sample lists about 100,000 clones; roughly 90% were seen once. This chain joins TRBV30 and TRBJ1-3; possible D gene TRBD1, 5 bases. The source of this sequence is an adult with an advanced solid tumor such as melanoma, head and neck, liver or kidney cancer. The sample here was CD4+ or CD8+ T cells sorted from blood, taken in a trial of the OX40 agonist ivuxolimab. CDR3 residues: CAWSSRGTAALGGNTIYF. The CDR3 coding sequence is TGTGCCTGGAGTAGTCGTGGGACGGCGGCCCTCGGAGGAAACACCATATATTTT.